The 32 T cell receptor beta chains below all came from one sample that was sequenced in a study of Tregs in tolerant kidney transplant recipients. The table came from immunoSEQ multiplex PCR; TCRdb's copy has only in-frame clones and leaves some out. The sample gives nearly 95,000 clones, under 95% of which show up once; 0.35% to 0.55% is in the top ten. Sample: CD4+ T cells from blood, taken before the transplant. The source of these receptors is a human donor who received a combined kidney and bone marrow transplant.

This rearrangement joins TRBV6-1 to TRBJ1-5; D not certain. Deletions cut 7 bases from V and 4 bases from J, with 11 bases between. CDR3 length: 13 residues. The germline CDR1 and CDR2 sequences are MNHNS and SASEGT. The CDR3 protein is CASTLDGNQPQHF. The CDR3 DNA reads TGTGCCAGCACTTTAGACGGGAATCAGCCCCAGCATTTT.

A note on this clone: At the DNA level, this CDR3 is encoded by other sequences in the same sample as well. DNA of the CDR3: TGCGCCAGCAGCTTGGGGTCGGGCTACAATGAGCAGTTCTTC. It translates to CASSLGSGYNEQFF. The V gene is TRBV5-1, the J gene TRBJ2-1; D unclear. Germline CDR1 and CDR2: SGHRS and YFSETQ. This CDR3 spans 14 amino acids. The ends were cut back, 0 bases at V and 3 bases at J, with 7 bases in the middle.

J is TRBJ2-7 and V is TRBV7-9; TRBD1 matches 11 bases. The trim removed 1 base at V and 1 base at J, leaving 9 bases unmatched. The CDR3 has 18 residues. Germline V gene lookup returns CDR1 SEHNR and CDR2 FQNEAQ (reference sequence). CDR3 sequence (DNA): TGTGCCAGCAGCTTAGTAATCCTAGGGACAGGGGGTTCCTACGAGCAGTACTTC. Translating gives CASSLVILGTGGSYEQYF.

This clone has more than one count but fewer than ten. This chain uses TRBV5-1 with TRBJ1-1; possible D gene TRBD1, 5 bases. The CDR3 extends over 14 amino acids. V was trimmed by 4 bases and J by 2 bases, leaving 12 bases between them. Germline values: CDR1 SGHRS, CDR2 YFSETQ. The CDR3 bases are TGCGCCAGCAGCCCAGGGCACTTAAACACTGAAGCTTTCTTT. Amino acids: CASSPGHLNTEAFF.

The chain combines TRBV27 with TRBJ1-2; D gene uncertain. The CDR3 is 15 amino acids. V was cut by 5 bases and J by 4 bases, with 17 bases left in between. CDR1 and CDR2 from the germline V gene are MNHEY and SMNVEV (reference sequence). The CDR3, as DNA: TGTGCCAGCAGTCTCCTAGGTAGCCCTAGCTATGGCTACACCTTC. Translation: CASSLLGSPSYGYTF.

This clone was seen only once. The rearrangement links TRBV20-1 to TRBJ2-5; a weak D match, TRBD1 (5 bases). The CDR3 has 11 residues. V dropped 7 bases and J dropped 3 bases, with 9 bases sitting between them. The germline V gene encodes CDR1 DFQATT and CDR2 SNEGSKA (reference sequence). DNA for the CDR3: TGCAGTGAGTCGACAGAAGAGACCCAGTACTTC. Residues: CSESTEETQYF.

CDR3 coding DNA: TGTGCCAGCAGCAGCCAGACCCGGGACAGGGGGAAAAGGGATACGCAGTATTTT. As protein: CASSSQTRDRGKRDTQYF. The chain uses TRBV5-5 and TRBJ2-3; TRBD1 agrees at 11 bases. CDR1 is SGHKS and CDR2 is YYEKEE in the germline V gene (reference sequence). The V and J ends lost 4 bases and 6 bases, in that order; junction bases with no gene match: 16. The CDR3 loop spans 18 amino acids.

This clone is a singleton in its sample. This chain uses TRBV5-1 with TRBJ1-1; the D gene is possibly TRBD1 (6 bases). V dropped 0 bases and J dropped 3 bases, with 9 bases sitting between them. Looked up from germline, CDR1 is SGHRS and CDR2 is YFSETQ. There are 14 residues in the CDR3. The CDR3: CASSLDGQYTEAFF. CDR3 DNA: TGCGCCAGCAGCTTGGACGGACAGTACACTGAAGCTTTCTTT.

This rearrangement joins TRBV15 to TRBJ1-2; D is uncertain. CDR1 and CDR2 (germline): LNHNV, YYDKDF (reference sequence). V shed 0 bases and J shed 6 bases, with 8 bases lying between them. The CDR3 spans 13 residues. The CDR3 bases are TGTGCCACCAGCAGAGATAGAGGGCATGGCTACACCTTC. This sequence encodes CATSRDRGHGYTF.

The chain uses TRBV6-4 and TRBJ2-3; D is unclear. Between the trimmed V and J ends, which lost 4 bases and 4 bases, there was a span of 9 bases. There are 13 residues in the CDR3. CDR1 MRHNA and CDR2 SNTAGT come from the germline V gene. CDR3 region: CASSAVPSDTQYF. Here the CDR3 DNA reads TGTGCCAGCAGTGCGGTTCCTTCAGATACGCAGTATTTT.

The genes are TRBV5-6 and TRBJ2-1, with 7 bases aligning to TRBD2. Looked up from germline, CDR1 is SGHDT and CDR2 is YYEEEE. The junction had 17 bases not matched to a gene; V was cut back by 4 bases and J by 4 bases. The CDR3 length is 18 residues. This CDR3 is CASSQRERRGTNYNEQFF. In DNA form, the CDR3 reads TGTGCCAGCAGCCAAAGAGAACGCCGCGGGACTAATTACAATGAGCAGTTCTTC.

This chain connects TRBV7-2 to TRBJ2-2; possibly TRBD2 for D (5 bases). Trimming removed 3 bases from V and 1 base from J, with 6 bases in between. Germline CDR1 reads SGHTA; CDR2 reads FQGNSA. This CDR3 is built from 14 residues. DNA of the CDR3: TGTGCCAGCAGCTTCGCGGGGAACACCGGGGAGCTGTTTTTT. The encoded protein is CASSFAGNTGELFF.

This chain joins TRBV19 and TRBJ2-3; D might be TRBD2 (5 bases). Germline CDR1 reads LNHDA; CDR2 reads SQIVND (reference sequence). The V end was cut by 10 bases, the J end by 8 bases, with 16 bases between. The CDR3 runs 12 residues. The CDR3 is CATSRFAGTQYF. The CDR3 DNA reads as TGTGCCACCTCGAGGTTTGCGGGTACGCAGTATTTT.

This clone was seen only a few times. The chain couples TRBV18 to TRBJ2-3, with D uncertain. V was clipped by 6 bases and J by 4 bases, with 5 bases between them. Germline CDR1 KGHSH, CDR2 LQKENI. CDR3 length: 11 amino acids. CDR3 bases: TGTGCCAGCTCCCCTCCAGATACGCAGTATTTT. The encoded protein is CASSPPDTQYF. The full variable domain, completed using reference TRBV18 and TRBJ2-3, is NAGVMQNPRHLVRRRGQEARLRCSPMKGHSHVYWYRQLPEEGLKFMVYLQKENIIDESGMPKERFSAEFPKEGPSILRIQQVVRGDSAAYFCASSPPDTQYFGPGTRLTVL.

In the case of this clone: One end of the junction varies from germline; a read error may be responsible. Distinct nucleotide sequences in the sample also encode this CDR3. The rearrangement uses TRBV27 and TRBJ1-6, with D maybe TRBD1 (6 bases). The CDR3 spans 15 residues. Germline loops: CDR1 MNHEY, CDR2 SMNVEV (reference sequence). CDR3 nucleotide sequence: TGTGCCAGCAGTCCAGAAAACAGGGTTAATTCCCCCCTCCACTTT. This sequence encodes CASSPENRVNSPLHF.

The chain is built from TRBV5-1 and TRBJ2-3; TRBD2 matches at 8 bases. This CDR3 has 14 residues. Losses at the gene ends were 7 bases for V and 1 base for J; bases not matched to a gene: 5. CDR1 is SGHRS, CDR2 YFSETQ, per germline. The CDR3 DNA is TGCGCCAGCGCCCGGACTAGCCGCACAGATACGCAGTATTTT. As protein: CASARTSRTDTQYF.

The rearrangement uses TRBV29-1 and TRBJ2-7; D is undetermined. Trimming stripped 6 bases from V and 3 bases from J, with 9 bases between. There are 11 residues in the CDR3. Per the germline V gene, CDR1 is SQVTM and CDR2 is ANQGSEA. CDR3 sequence: CSVQTDYEQYF. Here the CDR3 DNA reads TGCAGCGTACAGACCGACTACGAGCAGTACTTC.

The chain is built from TRBV15 and TRBJ1-4; D is unclear. The germline CDR1 and CDR2 sequences are LNHNV and YYDKDF (reference sequence). The CDR3 has 15 amino acids. V was clipped by 8 bases and J by 0 bases, with 13 bases between them. CDR3 sequence: CATSPRTATNEKLFF. CDR3 sequence (DNA): TGTGCCACCTCGCCCCGAACAGCAACTAATGAAAAACTGTTTTTT.

This clone has a single count. The rearrangement uses TRBV5-1 and TRBJ1-1; weak D call: TRBD1 (6 bases). Trimming stripped 0 bases from V and 6 bases from J, with 12 bases between. This CDR3 is 14 amino acids long. Germline CDR1 and CDR2: SGHRS and YFSETQ. The CDR3 nucleotides are TGCGCCAGCAGCTTGGGACAGGCCAGGTCTGAAGCTTTCTTT. Its translation is CASSLGQARSEAFF.

This clone was seen just once. The J gene is TRBJ2-7, the V gene TRBV6-1, with a possible D match to TRBD1 (5 bases). CDR1 is MNHNS, CDR2 SASEGT, per germline. Trimming took 7 bases from V and 1 from J, leaving 11 bases between them. This CDR3 spans 13 amino acids. CDR3 region: CASIPDSSYEQYF. DNA for the CDR3: TGTGCCAGCATCCCCGACAGTTCCTACGAGCAGTACTTC.

This chain links TRBV27 with TRBJ1-1; D gene unclear. Germline V gene lookup returns CDR1 MNHEY and CDR2 SMNVEV (reference sequence). The CDR3 covers 15 residues. V was clipped by 5 bases and J by 1 base, with 14 bases between them. Written as DNA, the CDR3 is TGTGCCAGCAGTGAACTGAAGTTCCCGAACACTGAAGCTTTCTTT. As protein: CASSELKFPNTEAFF.

The rearrangement uses TRBV19 and TRBJ1-2; D possibly corresponds to TRBD1 (6 bases). V was trimmed by 5 bases and J by 2 bases, leaving 18 bases between them. Germline CDR1 reads LNHDA; CDR2 reads SQIVND (reference sequence). The CDR3 length is 16 residues. The CDR3 DNA sequence: TGTGCCAGTAGTTCCAGACCCCGACAGGAGAACTATGGCTACACCTTC. Translation: CASSSRPRQENYGYTF.

Details on this clone: Other DNA sequences in this specimen translate into the identical CDR3. The rearrangement uses TRBV5-4 and TRBJ1-6; 7 positions agree with TRBD1. V lost 6 bases and J lost 7; bases outside the gene matches: 7. In germline, CDR1 is SGHNT, CDR2 YYREEE (reference sequence). This CDR3 has 14 amino acids. DNA for the CDR3: TGTGCCAGCAACTCCGGGACAGTAAATTCACCCCTCCACTTT. Protein: CASNSGTVNSPLHF.

The chain joins TRBV6-1 to TRBJ1-5, with 9 bases lining up with TRBD1. J lost 2 bases, V lost 5 bases, and 1 base had no gene match. The CDR3 length is 14 residues. Germline V gene data show CDR1 as MNHNS and CDR2 as SASEGT. The CDR3 spells CASSRTGGNQPQHF. For the CDR3, the DNA is TGTGCCAGCAGTCGGACAGGGGGCAATCAGCCCCAGCATTTT.

Regarding this clone: Compared with germline, one end of the junction differs, possibly owing to a read error. Other nucleotide sequences in the sample specify the same CDR3. The V gene is TRBV4-3, the J gene TRBJ1-6; D is perhaps TRBD1 (6 bases). The CDR3 length is 15 residues. The germline CDR1 and CDR2 sequences are LGHNA and YSLEER. CDR3 bases: TGCGCCAGCAGCCAAGTCCAACAGGGAGATTCCCCCCTCCACTTT. Translating gives CASSQVQQGDSPLHF.

The genes are TRBV29-1 and TRBJ1-5, with 7 bases fitting TRBD1. The CDR3 contains 13 residues. The V gene end was trimmed by 5 bases and the J gene end by 4 bases; junction bases not matched to a gene: 5. Germline assignment: CDR1 SQVTM and CDR2 ANQGSEA. CDR3 sequence: CSVLGQPNQPQHF. DNA for the CDR3: TGCAGCGTTTTGGGACAGCCAAATCAGCCCCAGCATTTT.

The chain combines TRBV5-1 with TRBJ1-1; D is uncertain. The CDR3 loop spans 17 amino acids. Germline values: CDR1 SGHRS, CDR2 YFSETQ. Trimming removed 4 bases at V and 6 bases at J, with 25 bases between. CDR3 sequence (DNA): TGCGCCAGCAGCCCGGACGGAAGTAGAACTGTGAGGGCTGAAGCTTTCTTT. Protein product: CASSPDGSRTVRAEAFF.

The genes are TRBV7-8 and TRBJ1-1; the D gene is possibly TRBD1 (6 bases). Trimming took 3 bases from V and 5 from J, leaving 22 bases between them. Germline CDR1 is SGHVS and CDR2 is FQNEAQ. CDR3 length: 17 amino acids. In nucleotides, the CDR3 is TGTGCCAGCAGCTTGGCGTTCAACCCTGCAGGGGTTACTGAAGCTTTCTTT. Translation gives CASSLAFNPAGVTEAFF.

The J gene is TRBJ2-5, the V gene TRBV7-7; D remains ambiguous. Germline assignment: CDR1 SSHAT and CDR2 FNYEAQ (reference sequence). This CDR3 is 12 amino acids long. Trimming took 5 bases from V and 5 from J, leaving 9 bases between them. The CDR3, as DNA: TGTGCCAGCAGCCAGATCGGGGAGACCCAGTACTTC. Translation gives CASSQIGETQYF. Complete variable domain (other parts from reference TRBV7-7 and TRBJ2-5): GAGVSQSPRYKVTKRGQDVTLRCDPISSHATLYWYQQALGQGPEFLTYFNYEAQPDKSGLPSDRFSAERPEGSISTLTIQRTEQRDSAMYRCASSQIGETQYFGPGTRLLVL.

This clone is a singleton in its sample. The rearrangement uses TRBV7-6 and TRBJ2-5; D gene unclear. CDR3 size: 13 residues. The ends were cut back, 5 bases at V and 5 bases at J, with 12 bases in the middle. CDR1 is SGHVS and CDR2 is FNYEAQ in the germline V gene. The CDR3 region has the DNA TGTGCCAGCAGCCTATTTTCTCGTGAGACCCAGTACTTC. This encodes CASSLFSRETQYF.

For this clone: The germline gene is not matched at one end of the junction; a read error may be the cause. The same CDR3 is also encoded by other DNA sequences in this sample. This chain joins TRBV10-1 and TRBJ1-6; no definite D call. The length of the CDR3 is 17 residues. The germline CDR1 and CDR2 sequences are WNHNN and SYGVQD (reference sequence). Here the CDR3 DNA reads TGCGCCAGCAGTGAAGGGCGGGCACTCCACAATAATTCCCCCCTCCACTTT. It yields the protein CASSEGRALHNNSPLHF.

V is TRBV2 and J is TRBJ2-4; D is undetermined. V shed 3 bases and J shed 7 bases, with 16 bases lying between them. The CDR3 covers 15 residues. Germline V gene sequence: CDR1 SNHLY, CDR2 FYNNEI. CDR3 bases: TGTGCCAGCAGTGAGGAAGAAATGGCTAGTAACATTCAGTACTTC. Its protein is CASSEEEMASNIQYF.